Listed below are T cell receptor beta chains from one sample, sequenced in a study of T cell repertoires in cytomegalovirus infection. TCRdb passed the reads through MiXCR, listing each CDR3 protein once. The repertoire holds roughly 230,000 distinct CDR3 sequences, with 15% to 20% as singletons. Sequencing was carried out using CD8+ T cells from PBMCs. The receptor source for this set is a human donor in good health (CMV status not recorded). Some clones in this sample may be carry-over from other donors' samples. The CDR3 runs from the conserved cysteine through the conserved F or W. A D gene is named only where the DNA matches it firmly. Expanded clones are given a class, and other clones once, few, many or no size at all.

j_gene: TRBJ2-1; d_gene: TRBD2; v_gene: TRBV7-9; abundance: many; CDR3aa: CASSPGTIEYNEQFF; CDR3nt: TGTGCCAGCAGTCCCGGGACTATTGAGTACAATGAGCAGTTCTTC
j_gene: TRBJ2-2; d_gene: TRBD2; v_gene: TRBV20-1; abundance: few; CDR3aa: CSAPTLAGEHTGELFF; CDR3nt: TGCAGTGCCCCCACCCTAGCGGGGGAGCACACCGGGGAGCTGTTTTTT
j_gene: TRBJ2-1; d_gene: TRBD2; v_gene: TRBV20-1; abundance: .; CDR3aa: CSAGHGTSVFDEQFF; CDR3nt: TGCAGTGCTGGGCACGGGACTAGCGTATTCGATGAGCAGTTCTTC
j_gene: TRBJ2-7; d_gene: TRBD1; v_gene: TRBV29-1; abundance: .; CDR3aa: CSVRDREMDEQYF; CDR3nt: TGCAGCGTTAGGGACAGGGAGATGGACGAGCAGTACTTC
j_gene: TRBJ1-2; d_gene: .; v_gene: TRBV28; abundance: many; CDR3aa: CASSLGASYGYTF; CDR3nt: TGTGCCAGCTCCCTAGGGGCCAGCTATGGCTACACCTTC
j_gene: TRBJ2-6; d_gene: TRBD2; v_gene: TRBV10-3; abundance: few; CDR3aa: CAISAIAGEGSGANVLTF; CDR3nt: TGTGCCATCAGCGCAATAGCGGGGGAAGGCTCTGGGGCCAACGTCCTGACTTTC
j_gene: TRBJ2-2; d_gene: .; v_gene: TRBV6-2/TRBV6-3; abundance: many; CDR3aa: CASSRAYTGELFF; CDR3nt: TGTGCCAGCAGTCGAGCTTACACCGGGGAGCTGTTTTTT
j_gene: TRBJ2-6; d_gene: .; v_gene: TRBV2; abundance: many; CDR3aa: CASSEAVTPDGANVLTF; CDR3nt: TGTGCCAGCAGTGAAGCTGTGACACCCGATGGGGCCAACGTCCTGACTTTC
j_gene: TRBJ2-6; d_gene: .; v_gene: TRBV6-2/TRBV6-3; abundance: .; CDR3aa: CASSYDGSFRRANVLTF; CDR3nt: TGTGCCAGCAGTTACGACGGCTCCTTTAGAAGGGCCAACGTCCTGACTTTC
j_gene: TRBJ1-1; d_gene: TRBD1; v_gene: TRBV6-1; abundance: many; CDR3aa: CASTSSTGASSEAFF; CDR3nt: TGTGCCAGTACATCCTCGACAGGGGCGAGTTCTGAAGCTTTCTTT
j_gene: TRBJ1-2; d_gene: TRBD1; v_gene: TRBV7-6; abundance: many; CDR3aa: CASSGPGGLDYGYTF; CDR3nt: TGTGCCAGCAGCGGACCAGGGGGCCTCGACTATGGCTACACCTTC
j_gene: TRBJ2-7; d_gene: .; v_gene: TRBV7-9; abundance: many; CDR3aa: CASEDGGSYEQYF; CDR3nt: TGTGCCAGCGAAGACGGGGGCTCCTACGAGCAGTACTTC
j_gene: TRBJ2-1; d_gene: .; v_gene: TRBV5-4; abundance: few; CDR3aa: CASSLGLPTYNEQFF; CDR3nt: TGTGCCAGCAGCTTGGGGCTTCCTACCTACAATGAGCAGTTCTTC
j_gene: TRBJ2-2; d_gene: .; v_gene: TRBV11-1; abundance: .; CDR3aa: CASSYLLVQGHTGELFF; CDR3nt: TGTGCCAGCAGCTACCTTTTAGTACAGGGACACACCGGGGAGCTGTTTTTT
j_gene: TRBJ2-7; d_gene: .; v_gene: TRBV5-6; abundance: .; CDR3aa: CASSFLGEDTLGEQYF; CDR3nt: TGTGCCAGCAGCTTCTTGGGCGAGGACACCTTGGGGGAGCAGTACTTC
j_gene: TRBJ2-1; d_gene: .; v_gene: TRBV14; abundance: .; CDR3aa: CASSQTLALNEQFF; CDR3nt: TGTGCCAGCAGCCAAACCCTAGCGCTCAATGAGCAGTTCTTC
j_gene: TRBJ2-3; d_gene: .; v_gene: TRBV7-8; abundance: many; CDR3aa: CASSSTAADFYTDTQYF; CDR3nt: TGTGCCAGCAGCAGCACCGCCGCCGATTTTTACACAGATACGCAGTATTTT
j_gene: TRBJ1-4; d_gene: .; v_gene: TRBV19; abundance: .; CDR3aa: CASSISGATNEKLFF; CDR3nt: TGTGCCAGTAGTATTTCAGGGGCAACTAATGAAAAACTGTTTTTT
j_gene: TRBJ2-1; d_gene: TRBD2; v_gene: TRBV4-3; abundance: few; CDR3aa: CASSQARGGFGTYNEQFF; CDR3nt: TGCGCCAGCAGCCAAGCGCGGGGGGGCTTCGGGACCTACAATGAGCAGTTCTTC
j_gene: TRBJ1-1; d_gene: .; v_gene: TRBV12-5; abundance: few; CDR3aa: CASGFSGGVTNTEAFF; CDR3nt: TGTGCTAGTGGATTCTCGGGGGGGGTAACGAACACTGAAGCTTTCTTT
j_gene: TRBJ2-4; d_gene: TRBD2; v_gene: TRBV11-2; abundance: few; CDR3aa: CASSSGTSGGLAKNIQYF; CDR3nt: TGTGCCAGCAGCTCAGGGACTAGCGGGGGGCTAGCCAAAAACATTCAGTACTTC
j_gene: TRBJ2-6; d_gene: TRBD1; v_gene: TRBV28; abundance: many; CDR3aa: CASRERQGAAGANVLTF; CDR3nt: TGTGCCAGCAGGGAACGACAGGGGGCGGCTGGGGCCAACGTCCTGACTTTC